This passage covers 21 T cell receptor beta chains from one sample sequenced in a study of a mutant IDH1 vaccine in newly diagnosed glioma (dated by TCRdb to about 2021). What the time point label conveys for this sample: week 11, during vaccination. Each vaccine dose, consisting of 300 ug of a 20-mer mutant IDH1 peptide in Montanide, was administered subcutaneously with topical imiquimod. Library method: the immunoSEQ multiplex PCR assay. The clones in this table, taken by TCRdb from immuneACCESS, are in-frame only. Not every clone is retained; where verified, under half of the shortfall comes from an unresolved V gene, and the cause of the rest is unknown. This sample is represented by under 150,000 clones; roughly 90% of them were singletons. The ten most abundant clones make up 0.5% to 0.65% of the sample. Their specific antigens are unknown. The sample was PBMCs, taken from a glioma patient whose treatment included an IDH1 peptide vaccine. Every receptor here comes from a woman aged 50 to 65 with glioma.

J is TRBJ2-1 and V is TRBV30; 8 bases map to TRBD1. J gave up 9 bases and V 0 bases, and 10 bases lay outside the gene matches. Germline V gene data show CDR1 as GTSNPN and CDR2 as SVGIG (reference sequence). The CDR3 is made up of 15 amino acids. CDR3 sequence reads: CAWSVGRGPHSEQFF. CDR3 coding DNA: TGTGCCTGGAGTGTGGGCAGGGGGCCCCATAGTGAGCAGTTCTTC.

The gene calls are TRBV7-6 and TRBJ1-5; D is ambiguous. The CDR3 loop spans 13 amino acids. Germline V gene sequence: CDR1 SGHVS, CDR2 FNYEAQ. V lost 1 base and J 7 bases, leaving 8 bases between the germline ends. The CDR3 region has the DNA TGTGCCAGCAGCTTAGGGGTTCGGCAGCCCCAGCATTTT. It codes for CASSLGVRQPQHF.

This sequence joins TRBV27 and TRBJ2-1; D assignment may be TRBD1 or TRBD2 (5 bases each). Trimming cost V 4 bases and J 3 bases, with 10 bases left between them. The CDR3 has 14 amino acids. Germline V gene lookup returns CDR1 MNHEY and CDR2 SMNVEV (reference sequence). In DNA form, the CDR3 reads TGTGCCAGCAGTTGGGGCGGGTACTACAATGAGCAGTTCTTC. Residues: CASSWGGYYNEQFF.

CDR3 in amino acids: CASSDSTDTQYF. CDR3 DNA sequence: TGCGCCAGCAGCGATAGCACAGATACGCAGTATTTT. The rearrangement uses TRBV5-1 and TRBJ2-3; no definite D call. V was pared by 4 bases and J by 0 bases, with 3 bases between. This CDR3 has 12 residues. The V gene's germline CDR1 is SGHRS and CDR2 YFSETQ.

The CDR3 is CAIDDSYEQYF. In DNA form, the CDR3 reads TGTGCCATCGACGACTCCTACGAGCAGTACTTC. This chain connects TRBV2 to TRBJ2-7; D is ambiguous. Trimming shortened V by 10 bases and J by 0 bases, and 7 bases separated the two germline ends. There are 11 residues in the CDR3. Germline lookup yields CDR1 SNHLY and CDR2 FYNNEI.

The gene calls are TRBV2 and TRBJ2-7; 9 bases fit TRBD2. Germline CDR1 reads SNHLY; CDR2 reads FYNNEI. Losses at the gene ends were 2 bases for V and 5 bases for J; bases not matched to a gene: 1. The CDR3 loop spans 13 amino acids. The CDR3 coding sequence is TGTGCCAGCAGTGAACTAGCGGGAAACGAGCAGTACTTC. This encodes CASSELAGNEQYF.

This clone was observed a few times. V usage is TRBV19 and J usage is TRBJ2-1; D remains ambiguous. The CDR3 consists of 13 residues. CDR1 is LNHDA and CDR2 is SQIVND in the germline V gene (reference sequence). Trimming took 7 bases from V and 3 from J, leaving 10 bases between them. The CDR3 loop is CASTTDGYNEQFF. In DNA form, the CDR3 reads TGTGCCAGTACCACAGACGGCTACAATGAGCAGTTCTTC.

In its sample, this clone was seen a few times. CDR3 protein: CASSLGRTEAFF. The CDR3 DNA sequence: TGTGCCAGCAGTTTAGGGCGAACTGAAGCTTTCTTT. The gene calls are TRBV28 and TRBJ1-1, with D unresolved. The CDR3 covers 12 residues. V was trimmed by 2 bases and J by 5 bases, leaving 6 bases between them. Germline V lookup: CDR1 MDHEN, CDR2 SYDVKM. Full variable domain (rest looked up from reference TRBV28 and TRBJ1-1): DVKVTQSSRYLVKRTGEKVFLECVQDMDHENMFWYRQDPGLGLRLIYFSYDVKMKEKGDIPEGYSVSREKKERFSLILESASTNQTSMYLCASSLGRTEAFFGQGTRLTVV.

The V and J genes are TRBV28 and TRBJ1-1; 11 bases map to TRBD1. The CDR3 runs 14 residues. Trimming at V came to 5 bases and at J to 12 bases, leaving 11 bases not matched to a gene. Germline CDR1 is MDHEN and CDR2 is SYDVKM. CDR3 nucleotides: TGTGCCAGCAGTACCCCCGGGACAGGGGGTATAACTTTCTTT. Translation: CASSTPGTGGITFF.

The chain joins TRBV7-9 to TRBJ2-7, with TRBD2 matching over 7 bases. The V and J ends lost 2 bases and 2 bases, in that order; junction bases with no gene match: 9. Germline CDR1 reads SEHNR; CDR2 reads FQNEAQ (reference sequence). The CDR3 extends over 16 amino acids. The CDR3 sequence is CASSLWRGREPYEQYF. For the CDR3, the DNA is TGTGCCAGCAGCTTATGGCGCGGGAGAGAACCCTACGAGCAGTACTTC.

The CDR3, as DNA: TGTGCCAGCTCACCACCAAGTGGACAGGGGAACCAAGAGACCCAGTACTTC. Encoded protein: CASSPPSGQGNQETQYF. The chain has TRBV18 and TRBJ2-5; the match to TRBD1 covers 9 bases. Germline V CDR1 and CDR2: KGHSH, LQKENI. V lost 0 bases, J lost 0 bases, and 5 bases stayed unmatched. The CDR3 is 17 amino acids. Full variable domain (remainder filled in from reference TRBV18 and TRBJ2-5): NAGVMQNPRHLVRRRGQEARLRCSPMKGHSHVYWYRQLPEEGLKFMVYLQKENIIDESGMPKERFSAEFPKEGPSILRIQQVVRGDSAAYFCASSPPSGQGNQETQYFGPGTRLLVL.

V and J are TRBV9 and TRBJ2-3; the match to TRBD2 covers 9 bases. With V trimmed by 3 bases and J by 1 base, 12 bases remained unmatched. The V gene's germline CDR1 is SGDLS and CDR2 YYNGEE. The CDR3 is 18 residues long. CDR3 DNA: TGTGCCAGCAGCGCCCTAGCGGGGCTCACGTGGGGCACAGATACGCAGTATTTT. Residues: CASSALAGLTWGTDTQYF.

This chain uses TRBV5-1 with TRBJ2-1; 12 bases align to TRBD2. Looked up from germline, CDR1 is SGHRS and CDR2 is YFSETQ. The CDR3 runs to 15 residues. V dropped 3 bases and J dropped 6; count of bases not matched to a gene: 4. CDR3 residues: CASSSLAGGPNEQFF. The DNA for the CDR3 is TGCGCCAGCAGCTCGCTAGCGGGAGGGCCCAATGAGCAGTTCTTC.

The chain is built from TRBV11-2 and TRBJ2-3; D is uncertain. CDR3 length: 15 residues. V was shortened by 5 bases and J by 0 bases, with 12 bases between the two germline ends. Per germline, CDR1 SGHAT and CDR2 FQNNGV. CDR3 amino acids: CASSPGPTSTDTQYF. The CDR3 DNA reads as TGTGCCAGCAGCCCCGGACCGACTAGCACAGATACGCAGTATTTT.

The chain uses TRBV18 and TRBJ2-2; 7 positions agree with TRBD1. The CDR3 is 16 amino acids. In germline, CDR1 is KGHSH, CDR2 LQKENI. V lost 6 bases to trimming and J lost 3 bases; unmatched junction nucleotides: 10. The CDR3 nucleotides are TGTGCCAGCTCGCGGCTACAGGGGCGCGACACCGGGGAGCTGTTTTTT. The encoded protein is CASSRLQGRDTGELFF.

V is TRBV27 and J is TRBJ1-4, with 9 bases that match TRBD1. V lost 3 bases to trimming and J lost 7 bases; unmatched junction nucleotides: 3. Germline assignment: CDR1 MNHEY and CDR2 SMNVEV (reference sequence). The CDR3 loop spans 14 amino acids. In DNA form, the CDR3 reads TGTGCCAGCAGTTTTCGACAGGGGGTTGAAAAACTGTTTTTT. Translating gives CASSFRQGVEKLFF.

This clone was picked up a small number of times. The V call is TRBV7-3, the J call TRBJ1-1, with D perhaps TRBD1 (6 bases). The CDR3 has 14 amino acids. V gave up 6 bases and J gave up 1 base, with 12 bases separating them. Germline V lookup: CDR1 SGHTA, CDR2 FQGTGA. The CDR3 DNA follows: TGTGCCAGCAGTACGGACAGCCGGAACACTGAAGCTTTCTTT. Encoded protein: CASSTDSRNTEAFF.

The CDR3 sequence: CAISSGTGLGYTF. The CDR3 DNA follows: TGTGCCATCAGTTCCGGGACAGGGCTTGGCTACACCTTC. The gene calls are TRBV10-3 and TRBJ1-2; 9 nucleotides align to TRBD1. V lost 5 bases to trimming and J lost 7 bases; unmatched junction nucleotides: 5. The CDR3 totals 13 residues. CDR1 and CDR2 (germline): ENHRY, SYGVKD.

V and J are TRBV29-1 and TRBJ2-1; no firm D call. V was shortened by 1 base and J by 2 bases, with 9 bases between the two germline ends. Germline lookup yields CDR1 SQVTM and CDR2 ANQGSEA. The CDR3 extends over 14 amino acids. The DNA for the CDR3 is TGCAGCGTTGAAGGCCAAAAAGCCTACAATGAGCAGTTCTTC. This encodes CSVEGQKAYNEQFF.

The gene calls are TRBV18 and TRBJ1-1; D not certain. CDR3 length: 13 residues. Between the trimmed V and J ends, which lost 2 bases and 5 bases, there was a span of 9 bases. Germline assignment: CDR1 KGHSH and CDR2 LQKENI. CDR3 amino acids: CASSPDRKTEAFF. The CDR3 DNA is TGTGCCAGCTCACCAGATCGAAAAACTGAAGCTTTCTTT.

The chain is built from TRBV19 and TRBJ1-1; tentatively, D is TRBD1 (5 bases). The V end was cut by 3 bases, the J end by 4 bases, with 12 bases between. Germline-derived CDR1 and CDR2 are LNHDA and SQIVND (reference sequence). The CDR3 length is 14 residues. The CDR3 nucleotides are TGTGCCAGTAGTATCGGGGGGGGTAGCACTGAAGCTTTCTTT. It is translated as CASSIGGGSTEAFF. Based on the CDR3 plus reference TRBV19 and TRBJ1-1, the full variable domain is DGGITQSPKYLFRKEGQNVTLSCEQNLNHDAMYWYRQDPGQGLRLIYYSQIVNDFQKGDIAEGYSVSREKKESFPLTVTSAQKNPTAFYLCASSIGGGSTEAFFGQGTRLTVV.